This entry lists 13 T cell receptor beta chains sequenced from one sample in a study of immune evolution from preneoplasia to lung adenocarcinoma. Profiled with immunoSEQ multiplex PCR; TCRdb holds only in-frame clones, not every one. The sample has around 10,000 clones; around 89% are singletons. Sequenced: FFPE invasive lung adenocarcinoma tissue. The receptors stem from a person between 65 and 79 years old with invasive lung adenocarcinoma.

The chain is built from TRBV28 and TRBJ1-1; D is perhaps TRBD1 (5 bases). Germline values: CDR1 MDHEN, CDR2 SYDVKM. The CDR3 extends over 18 amino acids. V dropped 4 bases and J dropped 1 base, with 22 bases sitting between them. The CDR3 DNA reads TGTGCCAGCAGTTCCCCTTCGGAGCCCAACAGGAAGAACACTGAAGCTTTCTTT. Translated: CASSSPSEPNRKNTEAFF.

The chain links TRBV5-8 to TRBJ2-5, with 8 nucleotides matching TRBD2. Trimming took 1 base from V and 5 from J; bases not matched to a gene: 7. Germline CDR1 is SGHTS and CDR2 is YDEGEE. The CDR3 extends over 15 amino acids. CDR3 residues: CASSLLTSGGETQYF. The CDR3 bases are TGTGCCAGCAGCTTGCTAACTAGCGGCGGGGAGACCCAGTACTTC.

CDR3 loop: CAGGLATSEQYF. As DNA, the CDR3 is TGTGCCGGGGGACTAGCTACGTCCGAGCAGTACTTC. The chain employs TRBV30 and TRBJ2-7, with TRBD2 matching 9 bases. This CDR3 spans 12 amino acids. CDR1 and CDR2 from the germline V gene are GTSNPN and SVGIG (reference sequence). Trimming removed 8 bases from V and 6 bases from J; junction bases left unmatched: 8.

The chain uses TRBV4-2 and TRBJ1-3; 8 bases are shared with TRBD1. The CDR3 loop spans 15 amino acids. Per germline, CDR1 LGHNA and CDR2 YNFKEQ. The V gene end was trimmed by 7 bases and the J gene end by 2 bases; junction bases not matched to a gene: 7. CDR3 bases: TGTGCCAGCACTACCTCAGGGGGCCCTGGAAACACCATATATTTT. As protein: CASTTSGGPGNTIYF.

This rearrangement joins TRBV19 to TRBJ1-1; possible D gene TRBD1, 5 bases. This CDR3 has 14 amino acids. Germline V gives CDR1 LNHDA, CDR2 SQIVND (reference sequence). Trimming cost V 5 bases and J 5 bases, with 15 bases left between them. CDR3 amino acids: CASSEGRPRTEAFF. The CDR3 nucleotides read TGTGCCAGTAGTGAGGGACGGCCGAGGACTGAAGCTTTCTTT. The entire variable domain, with the rest obtained from reference TRBV19 and TRBJ1-1, is as follows: DGGITQSPKYLFRKEGQNVTLSCEQNLNHDAMYWYRQDPGQGLRLIYYSQIVNDFQKGDIAEGYSVSREKKESFPLTVTSAQKNPTAFYLCASSEGRPRTEAFFGQGTRLTVV.

The rearrangement links TRBV19 to TRBJ2-3, with 8 bases identical to TRBD2. CDR3 size: 15 residues. With V trimmed by 8 bases and J by 2 bases, 9 bases remained unmatched. CDR1 is LNHDA and CDR2 is SQIVND in the germline V gene (reference sequence). DNA of the CDR3: TGTGCCAGTGGGCTGACTAGCGACTACACAGATACGCAGTATTTT. Translated: CASGLTSDYTDTQYF.

The gene calls are TRBV2 and TRBJ2-7, with TRBD2 matching over 7 bases. Trimming cost V 4 bases and J 6 bases; bases outside gene matches: 9. The germline gives CDR1 SNHLY, CDR2 FYNNEI. The CDR3 is 14 amino acids. The CDR3 bases are TGTGCCAGCAGTGGGGCTGCGGGAGTTGGCGAGCAGTACTTC. Encoded protein: CASSGAAGVGEQYF.

This chain uses TRBV2 with TRBJ2-5; 10 nucleotides line up with TRBD2. The CDR3 has 16 amino acids. The germline CDR1 and CDR2 sequences are SNHLY and FYNNEI. V gave up 7 bases and J gave up 5 bases; unmatched junction bases: 13. The CDR3 sequence: CASKRSSGGPRETQYF. In DNA, the CDR3 is TGTGCCAGCAAGCGGTCTAGCGGGGGCCCCCGGGAGACCCAGTACTTC.

The rearrangement uses TRBV30 and TRBJ1-3; no firm D call. Trimming removed 2 bases at V and 2 bases at J, with 4 bases between. The germline V gene encodes CDR1 GTSNPN and CDR2 SVGIG (reference sequence). The CDR3 consists of 12 residues. The CDR3 bases are TGTGCCTGGAGTATACCTGGAAACACCATATATTTT. The encoded protein is CAWSIPGNTIYF. Supplemented by reference TRBV30 and TRBJ1-3, the full variable domain reads SQTIHQWPATLVQPVGSPLSLECTVEGTSNPNLYWYRQAAGRGLQLLFYSVGIGQISSEVPQNLSASRPQDRQFILSSKKLLLSDSGFYLCAWSIPGNTIYFGEGSWLTVV.

The CDR3 protein is CASNRENPNYGYTF. The CDR3 DNA reads as TGTGCCAGCAACCGGGAGAACCCTAACTATGGCTACACCTTC. The chain links TRBV2 to TRBJ1-2; D remains ambiguous. Germline assignment: CDR1 SNHLY and CDR2 FYNNEI. CDR3 length equals 14 residues. The V end was cut by 7 bases, the J end by 0 bases, with 12 bases between. Drawing the rest from reference TRBV2 and TRBJ1-2, the complete variable domain is EPEVTQTPSHQVTQMGQEVILRCVPISNHLYFYWYRQILGQKVEFLVSFYNNEISEKSEIFDDQFSVERPDGSNFTLKIRSTKLEDSAMYFCASNRENPNYGYTFGSGTRLTVV.

This CDR3 is CASGLAGGAAETQYF. The CDR3 DNA follows: TGTGCTAGTGGTTTGGCAGGGGGCGCGGCAGAGACCCAGTACTTC. The chain employs TRBV12-5 and TRBJ2-5; 8 nucleotides match TRBD1. The CDR3 runs to 15 residues. Looked up from germline, CDR1 is LGHNT and CDR2 is FRNRAP. The V and J ends lost 1 base and 4 bases, in that order; junction bases with no gene match: 5.

The chain combines TRBV18 with TRBJ1-2; no clear D. CDR1 is KGHSH, CDR2 LQKENI, per germline. V was clipped by 3 bases and J by 6 bases, with 17 bases between them. There are 15 residues in the CDR3. DNA for the CDR3: TGTGCCAGCTCACCCCAGGAGGGAACAGTGGATGGCTACACCTTC. Amino acids: CASSPQEGTVDGYTF.

V is TRBV5-1 and J is TRBJ2-5; D not resolved. The CDR3 covers 14 residues. The V gene lost 0 bases and the J gene lost 1 base, with 7 bases spanning the gap. Per germline, CDR1 SGHRS and CDR2 YFSETQ. CDR3 nucleotide sequence: TGCGCCAGCAGCTTGGGACGGATCCAAGAGACCCAGTACTTC. It codes for CASSLGRIQETQYF.